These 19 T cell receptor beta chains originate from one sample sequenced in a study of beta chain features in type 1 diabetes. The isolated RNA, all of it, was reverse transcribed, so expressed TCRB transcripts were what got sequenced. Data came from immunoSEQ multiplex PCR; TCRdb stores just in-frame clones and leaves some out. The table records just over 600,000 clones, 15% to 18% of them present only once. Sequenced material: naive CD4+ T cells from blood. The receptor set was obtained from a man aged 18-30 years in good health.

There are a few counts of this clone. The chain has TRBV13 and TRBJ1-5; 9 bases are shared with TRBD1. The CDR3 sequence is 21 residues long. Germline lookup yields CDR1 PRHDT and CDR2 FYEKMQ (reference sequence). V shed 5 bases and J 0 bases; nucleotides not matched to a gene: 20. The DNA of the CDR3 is TGTGCCAGCAGCCCGATCTCGGGACAGGGACATATGACACATAGCAATCAGCCCCAGCATTTT. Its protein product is CASSPISGQGHMTHSNQPQHF.

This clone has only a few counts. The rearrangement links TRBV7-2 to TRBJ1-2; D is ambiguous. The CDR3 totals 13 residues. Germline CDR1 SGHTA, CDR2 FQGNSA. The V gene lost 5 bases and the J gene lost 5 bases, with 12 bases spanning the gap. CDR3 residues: CASSGLGLYGYTF. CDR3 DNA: TGTGCCAGCAGCGGGTTAGGCTTATATGGCTACACCTTC.

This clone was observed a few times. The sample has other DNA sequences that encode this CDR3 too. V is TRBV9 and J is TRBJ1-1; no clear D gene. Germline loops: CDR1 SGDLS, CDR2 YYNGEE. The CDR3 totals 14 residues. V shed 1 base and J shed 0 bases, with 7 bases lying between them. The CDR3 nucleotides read TGTGCCAGCAGCGTATCCGGGATGAACACTGAAGCTTTCTTT. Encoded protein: CASSVSGMNTEAFF.

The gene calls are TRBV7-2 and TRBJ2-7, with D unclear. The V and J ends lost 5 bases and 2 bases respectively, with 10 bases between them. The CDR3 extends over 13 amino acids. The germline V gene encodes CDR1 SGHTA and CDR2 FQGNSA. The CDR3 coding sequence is TGTGCCAGCAGCCGGACCGTCGCCTACGAGCAGTACTTC. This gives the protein CASSRTVAYEQYF. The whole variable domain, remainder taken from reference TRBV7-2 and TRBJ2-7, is GAGVSQSPSNKVTEKGKDVELRCDPISGHTALYWYRQSLGQGLEFLIYFQGNSAPDKSGLPSDRFSAERTGGSVSTLTIQRTQQEDSAVYLCASSRTVAYEQYFGPGTRLTVT.

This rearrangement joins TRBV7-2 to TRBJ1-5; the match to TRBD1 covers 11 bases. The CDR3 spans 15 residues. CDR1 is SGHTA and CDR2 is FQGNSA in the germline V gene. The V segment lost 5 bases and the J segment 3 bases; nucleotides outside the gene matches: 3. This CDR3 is CASSGTGGDNQPQHF. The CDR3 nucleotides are TGTGCCAGCAGCGGGACAGGGGGGGACAATCAGCCCCAGCATTTT.

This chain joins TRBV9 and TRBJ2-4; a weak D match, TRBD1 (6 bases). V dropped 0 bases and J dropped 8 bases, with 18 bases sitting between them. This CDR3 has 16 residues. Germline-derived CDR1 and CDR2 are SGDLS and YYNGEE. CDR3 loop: CASSVGLGARGHIQYF. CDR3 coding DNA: TGTGCCAGCAGCGTAGGATTGGGGGCGCGAGGTCACATTCAGTACTTC.

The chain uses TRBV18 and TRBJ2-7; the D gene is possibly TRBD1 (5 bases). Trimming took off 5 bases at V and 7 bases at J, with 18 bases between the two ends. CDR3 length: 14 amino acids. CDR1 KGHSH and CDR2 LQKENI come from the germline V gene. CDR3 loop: CASSMLDIHQEQYF. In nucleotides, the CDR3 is TGTGCCAGCTCAATGCTGGACATTCATCAGGAGCAGTACTTC. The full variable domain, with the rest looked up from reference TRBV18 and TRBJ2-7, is NAGVMQNPRHLVRRRGQEARLRCSPMKGHSHVYWYRQLPEEGLKFMVYLQKENIIDESGMPKERFSAEFPKEGPSILRIQQVVRGDSAAYFCASSMLDIHQEQYFGPGTRLTVT.

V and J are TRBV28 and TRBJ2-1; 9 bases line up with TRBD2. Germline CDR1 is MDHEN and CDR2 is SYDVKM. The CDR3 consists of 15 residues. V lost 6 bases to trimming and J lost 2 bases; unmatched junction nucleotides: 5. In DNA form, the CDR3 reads TGTGCCAGCAGGGTAGCGGGAGAGACCTACAATGAGCAGTTCTTC. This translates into CASRVAGETYNEQFF.

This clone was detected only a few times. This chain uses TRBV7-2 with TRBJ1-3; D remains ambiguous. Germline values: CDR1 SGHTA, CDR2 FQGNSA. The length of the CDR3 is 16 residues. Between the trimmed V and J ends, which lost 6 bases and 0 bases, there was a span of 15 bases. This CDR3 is CASRVGRTLSGNTIYF. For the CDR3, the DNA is TGTGCCAGCAGGGTGGGAAGAACACTCTCTGGAAACACCATATATTTT.

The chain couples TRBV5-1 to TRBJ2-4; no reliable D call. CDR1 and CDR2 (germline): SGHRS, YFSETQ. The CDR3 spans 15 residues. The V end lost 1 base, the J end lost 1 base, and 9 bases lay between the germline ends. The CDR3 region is CASSLIEEAKNIQYF. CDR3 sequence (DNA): TGCGCCAGCAGCTTGATTGAGGAGGCCAAAAACATTCAGTACTTC.

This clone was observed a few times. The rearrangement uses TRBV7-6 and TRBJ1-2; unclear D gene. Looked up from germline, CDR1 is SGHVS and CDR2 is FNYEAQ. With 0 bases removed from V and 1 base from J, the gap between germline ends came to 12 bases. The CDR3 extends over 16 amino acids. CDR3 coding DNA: TGTGCCAGCAGCTTAGCCGCTTTTCGGGGTAACTATGGCTACACCTTC. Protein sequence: CASSLAAFRGNYGYTF.

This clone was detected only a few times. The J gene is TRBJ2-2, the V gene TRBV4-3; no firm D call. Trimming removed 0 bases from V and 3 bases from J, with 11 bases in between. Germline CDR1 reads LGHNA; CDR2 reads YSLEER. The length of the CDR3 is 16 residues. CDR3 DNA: TGCGCCAGCAGCCAAGATCTGGTTCGGGACACCGGGGAGCTGTTTTTT. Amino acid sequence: CASSQDLVRDTGELFF.

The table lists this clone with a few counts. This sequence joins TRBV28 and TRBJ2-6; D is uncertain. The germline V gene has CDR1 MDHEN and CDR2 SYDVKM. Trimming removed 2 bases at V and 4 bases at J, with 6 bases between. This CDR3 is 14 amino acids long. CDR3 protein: CASSLALGANVLTF. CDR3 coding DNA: TGTGCCAGCAGTTTAGCCTTGGGGGCCAACGTCCTGACTTTC.

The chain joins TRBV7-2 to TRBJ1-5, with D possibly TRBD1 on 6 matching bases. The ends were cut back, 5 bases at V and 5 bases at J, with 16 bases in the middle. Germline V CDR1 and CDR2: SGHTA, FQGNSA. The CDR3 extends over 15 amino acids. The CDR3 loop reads CASSPGQLPYQPQHF. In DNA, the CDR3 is TGTGCCAGCAGCCCCGGACAGTTACCTTATCAGCCCCAGCATTTT.

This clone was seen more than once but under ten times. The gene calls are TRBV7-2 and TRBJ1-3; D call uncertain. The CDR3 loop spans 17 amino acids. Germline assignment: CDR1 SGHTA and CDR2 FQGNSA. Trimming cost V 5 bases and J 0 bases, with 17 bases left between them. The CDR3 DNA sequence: TGTGCCAGCAGCGGGCGAGGAACCGTTTACTCTGGAAACACCATATATTTT. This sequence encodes CASSGRGTVYSGNTIYF.

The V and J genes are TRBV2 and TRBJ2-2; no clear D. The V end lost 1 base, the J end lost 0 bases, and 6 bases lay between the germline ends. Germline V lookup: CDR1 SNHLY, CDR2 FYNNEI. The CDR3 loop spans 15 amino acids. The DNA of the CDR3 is TGTGCCAGCAGTGAAGAGTCACCGAACACCGGGGAGCTGTTTTTT. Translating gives CASSEESPNTGELFF.

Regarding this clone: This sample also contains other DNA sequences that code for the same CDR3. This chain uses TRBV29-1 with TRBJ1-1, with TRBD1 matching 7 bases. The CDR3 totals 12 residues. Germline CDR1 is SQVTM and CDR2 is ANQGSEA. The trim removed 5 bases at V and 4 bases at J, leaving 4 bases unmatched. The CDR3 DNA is TGCAGCGTTTCGACAGGGATCACTGAAGCTTTCTTT. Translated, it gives CSVSTGITEAFF.

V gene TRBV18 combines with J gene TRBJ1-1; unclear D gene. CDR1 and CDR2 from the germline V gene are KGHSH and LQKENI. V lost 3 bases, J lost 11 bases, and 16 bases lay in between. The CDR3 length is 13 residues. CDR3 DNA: TGTGCCAGCTCACCGTTTGATGAGGGTGTGGCTTTCTTT. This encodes CASSPFDEGVAFF. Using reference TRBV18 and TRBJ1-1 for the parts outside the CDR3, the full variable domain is NAGVMQNPRHLVRRRGQEARLRCSPMKGHSHVYWYRQLPEEGLKFMVYLQKENIIDESGMPKERFSAEFPKEGPSILRIQQVVRGDSAAYFCASSPFDEGVAFFGQGTRLTVV.

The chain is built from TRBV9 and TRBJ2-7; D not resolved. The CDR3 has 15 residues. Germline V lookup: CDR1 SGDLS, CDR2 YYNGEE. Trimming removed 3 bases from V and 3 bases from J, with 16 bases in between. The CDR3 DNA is TGTGCCAGCAGCGGGAACCCAGACGTGGGCTACGAGCAGTACTTC. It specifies CASSGNPDVGYEQYF.